The clone carrying this TCR beta chain was counted once. These data come from a study of blood T cell repertoires in COVID-19. Study-wide background: The origin of the acute and convalescent COVID-19 samples was the United States, Italy and Spain. Sample material is recorded as cDNA or gDNA derived from T cells, B-cell-depleted T cells, or PBMCs.

Study processing details: By means of reference gene primer amplification, nucleated cell counts were estimated. Assay used: immunoSEQ multiplex PCR; TCRdb lists only in-frame clones, some missing. V and J calls and clone size are those listed in that table; D and trimming were worked out from the DNA. The table lists about 59,000 clones, approximately 84% of them singletons, with 4.5% to 5.5% in the top ten. The CDR3 length is 15 residues. Trimming took 2 bases from V and 2 from J; bases not matched to a gene: 4. Germline V lookup: CDR1 SGHVS, CDR2 FNYEAQ. The V call is TRBV7-6, the J call TRBJ1-1, with TRBD1 matching over 8 bases. Sequencing used peripheral blood. This sequence originates from an elderly man in a cohort sampled during active COVID-19. The CDR3 loop reads CASSLRTGFNTEAFF. The CDR3 nucleotides read TGTGCCAGCAGCTTACGGACAGGGTTTAACACTGAAGCTTTCTTT.